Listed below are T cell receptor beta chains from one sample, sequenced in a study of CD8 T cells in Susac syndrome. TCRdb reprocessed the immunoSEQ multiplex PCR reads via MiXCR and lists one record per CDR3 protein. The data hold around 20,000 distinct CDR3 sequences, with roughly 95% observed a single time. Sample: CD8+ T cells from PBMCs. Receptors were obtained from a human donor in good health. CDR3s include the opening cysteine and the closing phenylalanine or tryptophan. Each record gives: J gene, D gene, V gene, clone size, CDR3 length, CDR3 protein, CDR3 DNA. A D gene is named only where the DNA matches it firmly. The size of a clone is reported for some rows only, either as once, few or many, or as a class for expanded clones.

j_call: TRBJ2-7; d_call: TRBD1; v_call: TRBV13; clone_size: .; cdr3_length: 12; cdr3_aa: CASSPDRGEQCF; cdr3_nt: TGTGCCAGCAGCCCGGACAGGGGCGAGCAGTGCTTC
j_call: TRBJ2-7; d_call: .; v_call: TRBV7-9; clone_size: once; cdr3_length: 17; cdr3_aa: CASSPTSDLKVWDEQYF; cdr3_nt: TGTGCCAGCAGCCCGACCTCGGACCTCAAGGTTTGGGACGAGCAGTACTTC
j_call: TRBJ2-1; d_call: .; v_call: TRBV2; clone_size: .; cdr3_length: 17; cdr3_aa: CASSEAPYGSSYNEQFF; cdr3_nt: TGTGCCAGCAGTGAAGCTCCCTACGGGAGCTCCTACAATGAGCAGTTCTTC
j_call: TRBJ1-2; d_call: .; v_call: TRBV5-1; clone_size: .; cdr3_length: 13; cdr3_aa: CASSLDPNYGYTF; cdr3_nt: TGCGCCAGCAGCTTAGACCCGAACTATGGCTACACCTTC
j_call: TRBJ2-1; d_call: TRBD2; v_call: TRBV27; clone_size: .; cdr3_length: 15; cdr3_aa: CASSSGLAVYNEQFF; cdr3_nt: TGTGCCAGCAGTTCCGGACTAGCGGTGTACAATGAGCAGTTCTTC
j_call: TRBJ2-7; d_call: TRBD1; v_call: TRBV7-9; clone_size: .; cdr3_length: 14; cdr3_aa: CASSSRDRDYEQYF; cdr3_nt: TGTGCCAGCAGCTCCCGGGACAGGGACTACGAGCAGTACTTC
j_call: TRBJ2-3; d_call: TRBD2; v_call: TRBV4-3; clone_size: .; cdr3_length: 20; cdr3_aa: CASSQTYTSGGGHLTDTQYF; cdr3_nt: TGCGCCAGCAGCCAGACCTACACTAGCGGGGGGGGACACCTCACAGATACGCAGTATTTT
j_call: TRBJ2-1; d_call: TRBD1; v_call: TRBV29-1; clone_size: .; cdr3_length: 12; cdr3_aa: CSGLGQGPEQFF; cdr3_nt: TGCAGCGGCCTGGGACAGGGACCCGAGCAGTTCTTC
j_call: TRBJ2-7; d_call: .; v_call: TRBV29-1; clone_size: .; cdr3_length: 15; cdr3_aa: CSVEMYEGTTYEQYF; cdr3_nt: TGCAGCGTTGAGATGTATGAGGGTACAACCTACGAGCAGTACTTC
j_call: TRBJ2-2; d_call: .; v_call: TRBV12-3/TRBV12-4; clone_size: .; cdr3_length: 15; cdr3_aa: CASSLTGVYTGELFF; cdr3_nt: TGTGCCAGCAGTTTAACGGGGGTGTACACCGGGGAGCTGTTTTTT
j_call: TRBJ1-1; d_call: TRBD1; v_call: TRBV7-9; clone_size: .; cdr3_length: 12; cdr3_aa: CASRAGGGEAFF; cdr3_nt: TGTGCCAGCAGAGCAGGGGGAGGTGAAGCTTTCTTT
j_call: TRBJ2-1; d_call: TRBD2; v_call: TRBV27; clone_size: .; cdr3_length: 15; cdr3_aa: CASSLLAGSFNEQFF; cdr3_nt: TGTGCCAGCAGTTTACTAGCGGGGAGTTTCAATGAGCAGTTCTTC
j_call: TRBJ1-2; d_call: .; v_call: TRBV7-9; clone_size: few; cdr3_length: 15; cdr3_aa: CASSLATGVNYGYTF; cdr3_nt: TGTGCCAGCAGCTTAGCGACGGGGGTTAACTATGGCTACACCTTC
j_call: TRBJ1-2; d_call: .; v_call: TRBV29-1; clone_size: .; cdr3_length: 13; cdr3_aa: CSVVGSANYGYTF; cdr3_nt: TGCAGCGTTGTGGGGTCAGCTAACTATGGCTACACCTTC